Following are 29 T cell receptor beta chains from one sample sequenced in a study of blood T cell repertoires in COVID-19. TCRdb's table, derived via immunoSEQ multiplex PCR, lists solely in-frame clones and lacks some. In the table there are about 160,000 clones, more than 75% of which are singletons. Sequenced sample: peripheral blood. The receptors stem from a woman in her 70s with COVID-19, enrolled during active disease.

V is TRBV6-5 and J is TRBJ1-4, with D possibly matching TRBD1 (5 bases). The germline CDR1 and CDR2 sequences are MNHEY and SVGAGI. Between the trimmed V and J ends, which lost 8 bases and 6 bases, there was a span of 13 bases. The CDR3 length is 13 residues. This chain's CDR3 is CASSQGAYEKLFF. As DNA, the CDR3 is TGTGCCAGCTCGCAGGGTGCTTATGAAAAACTGTTTTTT.

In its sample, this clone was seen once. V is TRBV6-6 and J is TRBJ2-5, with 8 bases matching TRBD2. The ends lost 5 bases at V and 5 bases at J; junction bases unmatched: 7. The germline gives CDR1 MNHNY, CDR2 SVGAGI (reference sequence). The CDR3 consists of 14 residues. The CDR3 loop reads CASSVRGGVETQYF. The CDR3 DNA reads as TGTGCCAGCAGTGTCCGGGGGGGAGTGGAGACCCAGTACTTC.

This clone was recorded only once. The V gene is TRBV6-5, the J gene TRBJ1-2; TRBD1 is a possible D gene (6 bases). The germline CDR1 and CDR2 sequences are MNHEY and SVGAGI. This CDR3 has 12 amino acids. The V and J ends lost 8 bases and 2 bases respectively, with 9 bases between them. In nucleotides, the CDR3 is TGTGCCAGCCCTGACAGGAACTATGGCTACACCTTC. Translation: CASPDRNYGYTF.

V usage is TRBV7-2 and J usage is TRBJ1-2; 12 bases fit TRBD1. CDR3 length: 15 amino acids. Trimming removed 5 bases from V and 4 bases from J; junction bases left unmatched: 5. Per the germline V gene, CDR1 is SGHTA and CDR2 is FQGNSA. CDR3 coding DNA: TGTGCCAGCAGCGCGGGACAGGGGGCGATCTATGGCTACACCTTC. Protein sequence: CASSAGQGAIYGYTF.

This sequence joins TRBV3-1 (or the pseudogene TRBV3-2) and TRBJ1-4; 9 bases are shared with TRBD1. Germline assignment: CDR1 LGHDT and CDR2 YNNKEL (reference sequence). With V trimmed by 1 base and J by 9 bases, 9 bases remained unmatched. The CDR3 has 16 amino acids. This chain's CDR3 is CASSQVGWTGDKKLFF. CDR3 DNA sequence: TGTGCCAGCAGCCAAGTAGGTTGGACAGGGGACAAAAAACTGTTTTTT.

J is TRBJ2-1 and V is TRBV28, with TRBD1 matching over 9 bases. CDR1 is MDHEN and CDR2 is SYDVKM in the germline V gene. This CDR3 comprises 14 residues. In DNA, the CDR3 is TGTGCTTCCGGAGGGGGACAGGGCAACAATGAGCAGTTCTTC. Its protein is CASGGGQGNNEQFF. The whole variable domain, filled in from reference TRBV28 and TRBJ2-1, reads DVKVTQSSRYLVKRTGEKVFLECVQDMDHENMFWYRQDPGLGLRLIYFSYDVKMKEKGDIPEGYSVSREKKERFSLILESASTNQTSMYLCASGGGQGNNEQFFGPGTRLTVL.

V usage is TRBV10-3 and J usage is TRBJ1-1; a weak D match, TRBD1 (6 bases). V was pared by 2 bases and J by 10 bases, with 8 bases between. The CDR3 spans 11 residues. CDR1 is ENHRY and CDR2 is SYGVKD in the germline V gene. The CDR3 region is CAISEVGAAFF. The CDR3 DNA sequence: TGTGCCATCAGTGAGGTGGGGGCAGCTTTCTTT.

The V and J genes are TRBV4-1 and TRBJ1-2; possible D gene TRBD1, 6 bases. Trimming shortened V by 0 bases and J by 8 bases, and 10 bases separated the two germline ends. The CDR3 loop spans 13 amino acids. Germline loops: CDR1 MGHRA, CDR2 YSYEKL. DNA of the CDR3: TGCGCCAGCAGCCAAGACCGGGACACAGGCTACACCTTC. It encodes CASSQDRDTGYTF.

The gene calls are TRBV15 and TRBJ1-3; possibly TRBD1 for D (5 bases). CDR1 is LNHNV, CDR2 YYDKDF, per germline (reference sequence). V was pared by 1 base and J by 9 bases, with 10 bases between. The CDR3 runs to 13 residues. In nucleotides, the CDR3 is TGTGCCACCAGCAGAGGACAGTATGGCACCATATATTTT. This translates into CATSRGQYGTIYF.

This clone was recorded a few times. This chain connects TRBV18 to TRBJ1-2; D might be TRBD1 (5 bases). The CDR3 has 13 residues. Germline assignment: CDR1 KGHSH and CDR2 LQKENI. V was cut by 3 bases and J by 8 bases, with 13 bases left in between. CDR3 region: CASSPRGVGGYTF. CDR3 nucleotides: TGTGCCAGCTCACCGCGGGGGGTTGGAGGCTACACCTTC.

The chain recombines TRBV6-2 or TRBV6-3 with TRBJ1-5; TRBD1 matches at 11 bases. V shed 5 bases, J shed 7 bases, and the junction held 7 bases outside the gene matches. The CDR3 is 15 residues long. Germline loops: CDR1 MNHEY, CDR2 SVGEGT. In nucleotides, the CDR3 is TGTGCCAGCAGTCTCCGGGACAGGGGGGACCAGCCCCAGCATTTT. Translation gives CASSLRDRGDQPQHF.

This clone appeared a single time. The CDR3 reads CASSTITGDYGYTF. The CDR3 region has the DNA TGTGCCAGCAGTACAATCACAGGGGACTATGGCTACACCTTC. J is TRBJ1-2 and V is TRBV6-6, with 7 bases matching TRBD1. This CDR3 contains 14 residues. Germline V gene lookup returns CDR1 MNHNY and CDR2 SVGAGI (reference sequence). The J segment lost 3 bases and the V segment lost 5 bases, leaving 6 bases of the junction unmatched.

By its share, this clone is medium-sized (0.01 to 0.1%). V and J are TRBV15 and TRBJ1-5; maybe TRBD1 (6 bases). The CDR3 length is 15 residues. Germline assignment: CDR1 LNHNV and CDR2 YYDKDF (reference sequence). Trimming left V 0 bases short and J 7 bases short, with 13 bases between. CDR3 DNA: TGTGCCACCAGCAGAGATGGACAGAACAGCCAGCCCCAGCATTTT. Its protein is CATSRDGQNSQPQHF.

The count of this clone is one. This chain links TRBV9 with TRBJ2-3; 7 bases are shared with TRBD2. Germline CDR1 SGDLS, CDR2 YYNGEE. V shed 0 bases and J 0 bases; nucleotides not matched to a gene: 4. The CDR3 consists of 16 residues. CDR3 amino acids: CASSVGAGTSTDTQYF. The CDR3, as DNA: TGTGCCAGCAGCGTAGGAGCGGGAACTAGCACAGATACGCAGTATTTT.

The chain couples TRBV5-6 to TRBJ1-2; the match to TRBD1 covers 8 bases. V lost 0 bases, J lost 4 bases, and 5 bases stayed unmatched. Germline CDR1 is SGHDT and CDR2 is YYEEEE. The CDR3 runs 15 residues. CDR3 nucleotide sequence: TGTGCCAGCAGCTTGGTACGGACAGGGACCTATGGCTACACCTTC. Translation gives CASSLVRTGTYGYTF.

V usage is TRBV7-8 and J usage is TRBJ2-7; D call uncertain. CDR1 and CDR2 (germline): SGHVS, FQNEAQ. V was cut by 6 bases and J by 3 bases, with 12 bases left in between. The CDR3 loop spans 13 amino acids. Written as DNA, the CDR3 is TGTGCCAGCAGAAAGACGGCGGTCTACGAGCAGTACTTC. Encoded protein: CASRKTAVYEQYF.

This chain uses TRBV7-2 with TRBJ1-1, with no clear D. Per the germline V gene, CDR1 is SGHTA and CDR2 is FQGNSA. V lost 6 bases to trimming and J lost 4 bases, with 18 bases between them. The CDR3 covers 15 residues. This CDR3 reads CASRRGGGSSTEAFF. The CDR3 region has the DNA TGTGCCAGCAGAAGAGGCGGCGGGTCAAGCACTGAAGCTTTCTTT.

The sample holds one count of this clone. CDR3 sequence: CASSQDPLLGTGGYEKLFF. DNA for the CDR3: TGTGCCAGCAGCCAAGATCCGCTCCTGGGTACAGGGGGCTATGAAAAACTGTTTTTT. The chain is built from TRBV3-1 (or the pseudogene TRBV3-2) and TRBJ1-4; 9 bases are a match to TRBD1. This CDR3 comprises 19 residues. CDR1 and CDR2 (germline): LGHDT, YNNKEL (reference sequence). V gave up 0 bases and J gave up 6 bases; unmatched junction bases: 14.

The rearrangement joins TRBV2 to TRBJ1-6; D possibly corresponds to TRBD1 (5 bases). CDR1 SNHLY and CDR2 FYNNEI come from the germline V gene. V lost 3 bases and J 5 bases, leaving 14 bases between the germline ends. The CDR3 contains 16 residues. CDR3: CASSDRQGRDNSPLHF. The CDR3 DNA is TGTGCCAGCAGTGATCGGCAGGGAAGGGATAATTCACCCCTCCACTTT.

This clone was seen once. CDR3 protein: CASSVVSGPYNEQFF. CDR3 DNA: TGTGCCAGCAGCGTAGTCTCAGGGCCATACAATGAGCAGTTCTTC. The chain recombines TRBV9 with TRBJ2-1; D may be TRBD1 (5 bases). This CDR3 has 15 amino acids. Trimming stripped 0 bases from V and 4 bases from J, with 11 bases between. Looked up from germline, CDR1 is SGDLS and CDR2 is YYNGEE.

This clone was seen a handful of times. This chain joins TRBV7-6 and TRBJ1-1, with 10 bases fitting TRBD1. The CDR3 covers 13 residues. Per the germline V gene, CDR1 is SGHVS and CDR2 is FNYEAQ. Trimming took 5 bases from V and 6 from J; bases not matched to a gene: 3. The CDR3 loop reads CASSPGQGAEAFF. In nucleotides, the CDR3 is TGTGCCAGCAGCCCCGGACAGGGGGCTGAAGCTTTCTTT.

CDR3 DNA sequence: TGTGCCAGCAGCCGAGCGGTAGACTATGGCTACACCTTC. Its protein is CASSRAVDYGYTF. The gene calls are TRBV3-1 (or the pseudogene TRBV3-2) and TRBJ1-2, with D unresolved. Germline CDR1 and CDR2: LGHDT and YNNKEL (reference sequence). The V end lost 4 bases, the J end lost 3 bases, and 9 bases lay between the germline ends. The CDR3 is 13 residues long.

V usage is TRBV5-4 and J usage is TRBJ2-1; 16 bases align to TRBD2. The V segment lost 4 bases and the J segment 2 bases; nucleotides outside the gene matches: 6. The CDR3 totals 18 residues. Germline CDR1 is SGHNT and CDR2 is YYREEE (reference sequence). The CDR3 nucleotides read TGTGCCAGCAGCGCCGGGACTAGCGGGGGGGCACCCTACAATGAGCAGTTCTTC. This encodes CASSAGTSGGAPYNEQFF. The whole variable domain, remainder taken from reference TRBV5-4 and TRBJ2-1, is ETGVTQSPTHLIKTRGQQVTLRCSSQSGHNTVSWYQQALGQGPQFIFQYYREEENGRGNFPPRFSGLQFPNYSSELNVNALELDDSALYLCASSAGTSGGAPYNEQFFGPGTRLTVL.

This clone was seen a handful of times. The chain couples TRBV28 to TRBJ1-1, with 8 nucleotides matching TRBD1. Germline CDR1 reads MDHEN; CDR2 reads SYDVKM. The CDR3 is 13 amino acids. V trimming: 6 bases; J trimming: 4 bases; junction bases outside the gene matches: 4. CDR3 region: CASRNTGGTEAFF. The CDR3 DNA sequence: TGTGCCAGCAGAAATACAGGGGGCACTGAAGCTTTCTTT.

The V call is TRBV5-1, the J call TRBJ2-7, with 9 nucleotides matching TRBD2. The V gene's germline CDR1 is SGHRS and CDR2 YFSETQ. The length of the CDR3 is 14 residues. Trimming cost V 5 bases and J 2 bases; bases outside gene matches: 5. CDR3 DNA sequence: TGCGCCAGCAGGGAGCTAGCGGGAACCTACGAGCAGTACTTC. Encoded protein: CASRELAGTYEQYF.

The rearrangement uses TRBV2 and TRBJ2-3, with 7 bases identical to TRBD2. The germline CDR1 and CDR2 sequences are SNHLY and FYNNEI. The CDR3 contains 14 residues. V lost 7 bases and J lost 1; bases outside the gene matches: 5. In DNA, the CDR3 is TGTGCCAGCAAACAGCGGGGTGGCACAGATACGCAGTATTTT. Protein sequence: CASKQRGGTDTQYF.

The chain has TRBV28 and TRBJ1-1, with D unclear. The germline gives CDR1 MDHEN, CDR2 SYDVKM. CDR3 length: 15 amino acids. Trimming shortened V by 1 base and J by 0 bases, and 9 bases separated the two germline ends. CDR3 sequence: CASSLLFRVNTEAFF. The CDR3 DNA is TGTGCCAGCAGTTTATTATTTCGGGTGAACACTGAAGCTTTCTTT.

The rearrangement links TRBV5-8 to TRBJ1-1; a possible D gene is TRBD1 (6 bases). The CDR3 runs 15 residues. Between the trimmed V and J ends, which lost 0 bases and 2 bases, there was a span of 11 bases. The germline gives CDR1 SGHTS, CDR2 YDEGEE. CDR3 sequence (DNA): TGTGCCAGCAGCTTGGCAGGGGAGGGAAACACTGAAGCTTTCTTT. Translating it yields CASSLAGEGNTEAFF.

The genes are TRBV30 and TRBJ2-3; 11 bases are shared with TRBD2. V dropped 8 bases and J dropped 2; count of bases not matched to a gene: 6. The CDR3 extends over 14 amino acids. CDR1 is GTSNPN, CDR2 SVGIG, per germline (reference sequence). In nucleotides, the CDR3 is TGTGCCGGCAATAGCGGGGGGGCCACAGATACGCAGTATTTT. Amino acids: CAGNSGGATDTQYF.